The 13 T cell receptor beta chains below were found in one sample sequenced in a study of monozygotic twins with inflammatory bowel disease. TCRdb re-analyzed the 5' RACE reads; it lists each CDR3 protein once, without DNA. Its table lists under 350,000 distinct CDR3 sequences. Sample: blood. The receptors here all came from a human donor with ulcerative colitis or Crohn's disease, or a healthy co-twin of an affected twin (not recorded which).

CDR3 in amino acids: CASSLGFADRGWSGGYTF. The V and J genes are TRBV11-2 and TRBJ1-2; absent DNA, TCRdb's TRBD1 call cannot be checked. Per the germline V gene, CDR1 is SGHAT and CDR2 is FQNNGV. The CDR3 is 18 amino acids.

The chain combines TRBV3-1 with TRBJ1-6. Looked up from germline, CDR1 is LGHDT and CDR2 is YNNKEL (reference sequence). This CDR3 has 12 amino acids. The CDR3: CASRLNNSPLHF.

Here the CDR3 reads CAISVGGGAGELFF. The chain recombines TRBV10-3 with TRBJ2-2; TCRdb designates TRBD1, a call that cannot be tested without DNA. The CDR3 covers 14 residues. CDR1 and CDR2 (germline): ENHRY, SYGVKD.

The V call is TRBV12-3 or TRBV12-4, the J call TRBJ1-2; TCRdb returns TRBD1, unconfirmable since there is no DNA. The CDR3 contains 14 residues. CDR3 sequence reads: CASSLSERGGGYTF.

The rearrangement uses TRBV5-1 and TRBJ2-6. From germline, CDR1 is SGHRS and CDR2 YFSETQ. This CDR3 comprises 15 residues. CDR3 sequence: CASRSSLSGANVLTF.

This CDR3 reads CSAQLRAGNTIYF. The chain carries TRBV29-1 and TRBJ1-3. The germline V gene has CDR1 SQVTM and CDR2 ANQGSEA. This CDR3 contains 13 residues.

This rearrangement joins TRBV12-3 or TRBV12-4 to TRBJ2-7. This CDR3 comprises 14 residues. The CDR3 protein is CASSPEWAVGEQYF.

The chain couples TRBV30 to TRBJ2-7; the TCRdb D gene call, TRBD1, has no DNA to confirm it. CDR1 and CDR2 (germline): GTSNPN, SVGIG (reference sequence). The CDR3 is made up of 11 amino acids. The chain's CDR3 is CAGQGYYEQYF.

This CDR3 reads CASSPGGFGKTEAFF. The genes are TRBV12-3 or TRBV12-4 and TRBJ1-1; TCRdb's assignment of TRBD1 cannot be checked, as there is no DNA. CDR3 size: 15 residues.

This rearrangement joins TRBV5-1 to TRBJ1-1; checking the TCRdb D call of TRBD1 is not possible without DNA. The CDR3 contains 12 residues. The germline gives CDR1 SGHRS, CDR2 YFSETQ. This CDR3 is CASSFRDGEAFF.

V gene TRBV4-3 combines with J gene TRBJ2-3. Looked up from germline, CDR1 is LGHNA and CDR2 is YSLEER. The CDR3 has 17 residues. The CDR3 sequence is CASSQESAGRVTDTQYF.

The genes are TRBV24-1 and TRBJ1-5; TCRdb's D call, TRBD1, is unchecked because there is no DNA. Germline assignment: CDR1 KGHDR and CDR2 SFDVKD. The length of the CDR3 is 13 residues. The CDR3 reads CATTGASNQPQHF.

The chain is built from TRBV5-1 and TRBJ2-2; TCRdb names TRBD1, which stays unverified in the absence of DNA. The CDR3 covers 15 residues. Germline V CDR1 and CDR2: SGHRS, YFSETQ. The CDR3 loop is CASSFQGENTGEPFF.